This TCR beta chain was profiled in a study of technical replicates of blood from a few donors. Sequencing was performed with immunoSEQ multiplex PCR; in TCRdb, only in-frame clones are kept and a portion is missing. The data hold 55,000 to 75,000 clones, with over 75% observed a single time. This sequence originates from a human donor in good health. Some clones in this sample may be carry-over from other donors' samples. Sequences were obtained from PBMCs.

The CDR3 bases are TGTGCCAGCTCACCACCTACAGGGAACGAGCAGTACTTC. Amino acid sequence: CASSPPTGNEQYF. The chain couples TRBV18 to TRBJ2-7; maybe TRBD1 (6 bases). The CDR3 runs to 13 residues. Trimming took off 0 bases at V and 5 bases at J, with 8 bases between the two ends. From germline, CDR1 is KGHSH and CDR2 LQKENI.